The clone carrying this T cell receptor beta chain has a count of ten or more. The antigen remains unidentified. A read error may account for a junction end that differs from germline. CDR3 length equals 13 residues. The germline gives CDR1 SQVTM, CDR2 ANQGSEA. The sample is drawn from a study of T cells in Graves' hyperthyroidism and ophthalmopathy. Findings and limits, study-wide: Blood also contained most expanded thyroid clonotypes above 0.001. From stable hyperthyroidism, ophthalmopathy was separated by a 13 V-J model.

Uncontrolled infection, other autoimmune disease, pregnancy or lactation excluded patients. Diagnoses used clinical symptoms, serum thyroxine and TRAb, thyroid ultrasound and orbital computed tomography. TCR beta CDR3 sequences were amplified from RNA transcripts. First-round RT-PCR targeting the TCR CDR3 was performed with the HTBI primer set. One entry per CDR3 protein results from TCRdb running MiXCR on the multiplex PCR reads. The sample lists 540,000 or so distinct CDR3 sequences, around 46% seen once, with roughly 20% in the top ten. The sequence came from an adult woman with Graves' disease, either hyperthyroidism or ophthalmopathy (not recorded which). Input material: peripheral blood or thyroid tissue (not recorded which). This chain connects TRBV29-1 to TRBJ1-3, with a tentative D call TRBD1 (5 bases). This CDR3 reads CSALAGTGSTIYF. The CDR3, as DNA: TGCAGCGCCCTCGCCGGGACTGGAAGCACCATATATTTT.